A selection of T cell receptor beta chains follows, all from one sample in a study of STAT5B mutations in CD4+ large granular lymphocyte leukemia. The assay was immunoSEQ multiplex PCR, and TCRdb's table has in-frame clones only and misses some. The table records roughly 48,000 clones, about 70% of them present only once. Sample: CD4+ T cells from blood buffy coats. The receptors were sampled from a human donor in good health. Both conserved end residues are part of each CDR3. D genes are given only for firm matches. A clone size is listed for some rows: how often the clone was seen (once, few, many), or a class if it is expanded.

TRBV30	TRBJ1-6	-	few	CAWSGQIAPLHF	TGTGCCTGGAGTGGACAGATCGCGCCCCTCCACTTT
TRBV5-5	TRBJ2-3	-	-	CASSWNIVDTQYF	TGTGCCAGCAGCTGGAACATAGTGGATACGCAGTATTTT
TRBV28	TRBJ1-5	TRBD1	-	CASTPGQGSYQPQHF	TGTGCCAGCACCCCGGGACAGGGCTCATATCAGCCCCAGCATTTT
TRBV7-9	TRBJ1-2	-	-	CASSSTANYGYTF	TGTGCCAGCAGCTCAACCGCTAACTATGGCTACACCTTC
TRBV11-1	TRBJ2-1	-	-	CASSLDIQVGGEQFF	TGTGCCAGCAGCTTAGATATTCAGGTTGGGGGTGAGCAGTTCTTC
TRBV9	TRBJ2-3	-	few	CASNSLPSSTDTQYF	TGTGCCAGTAATTCACTACCCTCTAGCACAGATACGCAGTATTTT
TRBV2	TRBJ1-6	-	-	CASSALDRNSPLHF	TGTGCCAGCAGTGCCCTCGACAGGAATTCACCCCTCCACTTT
TRBV19	TRBJ1-2	TRBD1	-	CASSRAGPGQGANYGYTF	TGTGCCAGTAGTAGAGCGGGCCCGGGACAGGGGGCCAACTATGGCTACACCTTC
TRBV18	TRBJ1-5	-	-	CASSSETGTRSRNQPQHF	TGTGCCAGCTCATCTGAAACCGGGACTCGAAGCCGCAATCAGCCCCAGCATTTT
TRBV7-9	TRBJ1-2	-	once	CASSLDTAHYGYTF	TGTGCCAGCAGCTTAGACACAGCCCACTATGGCTACACCTTC
TRBV7-2	TRBJ2-7	TRBD1	-	CASSSGQESYEQYF	TGTGCCAGCAGCTCGGGACAGGAGTCCTACGAGCAGTACTTC
TRBV18	TRBJ2-1	-	-	CASSPEQTSSYNEQFF	TGTGCCAGCTCACCCGAACAGACGAGCTCCTACAATGAGCAGTTCTTC
TRBV19	TRBJ2-3	-	-	CASSVDTDTQYF	TGTGCCAGTAGTGTAGACACAGATACGCAGTATTTT
TRBV7-8	TRBJ2-1	-	-	CASSRATGVDEQFF	TGTGCCAGCAGCCGTGCAACCGGTGTCGATGAGCAGTTCTTC
TRBV5-1	TRBJ2-5	-	-	CASSLLTGETQYF	TGCGCCAGCAGCTTGTTGACGGGGGAGACCCAGTACTTC
TRBV5-1	TRBJ2-1	TRBD1	-	CASSLGQGAWNEQFF	TGCGCCAGCAGCTTGGGACAGGGGGCATGGAATGAGCAGTTCTTC
TRBV7-2	TRBJ2-7	-	-	CASSLAGAGLGYEQYF	TGTGCCAGCAGCTTGGCTGGGGCAGGGCTTGGATACGAGCAGTACTTC
TRBV6-6	TRBJ1-1	-	-	CASSLEGPNTEAFF	TGTGCCAGCAGCCTCGAGGGGCCGAACACTGAAGCTTTCTTT
TRBV5-1	TRBJ2-5	-	-	CASSLALGRETQYF	TGCGCCAGCAGCTTGGCCTTAGGCCGCGAGACCCAGTACTTC
TRBV6-5	TRBJ1-3	-	-	CASSYPPGRVGNTIYF	TGTGCCAGCAGTTACCCTCCGGGAAGGGTTGGAAACACCATATATTTT
TRBV14	TRBJ2-3	TRBD2	-	CASSTLAGGRTDTQYF	TGTGCCAGCAGCACCTTAGCGGGGGGGCGCACAGATACGCAGTATTTT
TRBV30	TRBJ1-1	TRBD1	-	CAADRVTEAFF	TGTGCCGCAGACAGGGTCACTGAAGCTTTCTTT